This T cell receptor beta chain was captured in a study of shared T cell receptors in the human thymus. Trimming shortened V by 3 bases and J by 0 bases, and 23 bases separated the two germline ends. Per germline, CDR1 SNHLY and CDR2 FYNNEI. CDR3 size: 19 residues. Libraries were prepared by immunoSEQ multiplex PCR; TCRdb keeps only in-frame clonotypes and omits some of them. The sample records roughly 710,000 clones, 70% to 90% being singletons. These data also formed part of another study, on human thymus T cells. From that second work: Infants, healthy and Finnish, who were having corrective surgery for congenital heart defects served as donors. Thymic samples were excised during corrective heart operations.

The sample was thymocytes. The chain uses TRBV2 and TRBJ1-1; D perhaps matches TRBD1 (5 bases). This clonotype originated in a girl under three years old with a congenital heart defect. This chain's CDR3 is CASSDPSLSATALNTEAFF. Written as DNA, the CDR3 is TGTGCCAGCAGTGACCCGTCTTTATCAGCGACAGCCCTGAACACTGAAGCTTTCTTT.